The rows below give T cell receptor beta chains drawn from one sample of a study of cytomegalovirus exposure and HLA in healthy donors. This table comes from immunoSEQ multiplex PCR, and its TCRdb copy is limited to in-frame clones, with some not included. The data contain approximately 190,000 clones, 78% of them singletons. Sequenced: PBMCs. These receptors all come from a woman aged 30 to 39 in good health and CMV-seropositive. Each CDR3 is given with its conserved first and last residue. The D gene is left open where the match is weak. Some rows mark clone size as missing; the rest say once, few, many or name a class of expanded clone.

>TRBV7-2|once|TRBJ2-7|TRBD2
CASSTSAGESYEQYF
TGTGCCAGCAGCACCTCAGCGGGGGAATCCTACGAGCAGTACTTC
>TRBV13|-|TRBJ2-7|-
CASSSGWGEQYF
TGTGCCAGCAGCTCGGGGTGGGGCGAGCAGTACTTC
>TRBV30|-|TRBJ2-7|TRBD2
CAWIGARTSGGYEQYF
TGTGCCTGGATCGGGGCCAGGACTAGCGGGGGCTACGAGCAGTACTTC
>TRBV19|few|TRBJ1-2|-
CASSPYNYGYTF
TGTGCCAGTAGTCCGTATAACTATGGCTACACCTTC
>TRBV5-6|-|TRBJ2-2|-
CASSLGGGNTGELFF
TGTGCCAGCAGCTTGGGCGGGGGCAACACCGGGGAGCTGTTTTTT
>TRBV5-6|-|TRBJ2-5|-
CASSPDWEETQYF
TGTGCCAGCAGCCCCGACTGGGAAGAGACCCAGTACTTC
>TRBV27|-|TRBJ1-1|-
CASSLVSIQDGARAFF
TGTGCCAGCAGTTTGGTTAGTATCCAGGATGGGGCTCGAGCTTTCTTT
>TRBV5-4|-|TRBJ1-1|TRBD1
CASNRGTNTEAFF
TGTGCCAGCAACAGGGGGACGAACACTGAAGCTTTCTTT
>TRBV2|-|TRBJ1-3|TRBD1
CASSDRDVILDGNTIYF
TGTGCCAGCAGCGACAGGGACGTTATTCTGGATGGAAACACCATATATTTT
>TRBV5-4|-|TRBJ2-3|-
CASSSGSFTDTQYF
TGTGCCAGCAGCTCCGGGAGTTTCACAGATACGCAGTATTTT
>TRBV7-3|-|TRBJ2-2|TRBD1
CASSEPDRGVTGELFF
TGTGCCAGCAGCGAGCCGGACAGGGGGGTCACCGGGGAGCTGTTTTTT
>TRBV5-1|-|TRBJ1-1|-
CASSLALNTEAFF
TGCGCCAGCAGCTTGGCTTTGAACACTGAAGCTTTCTTT
>TRBV21-1|few|TRBJ2-3|-
CASSASGFASTDTQYF
TGTGCCAGCAGCGCGAGCGGCTTCGCTAGCACAGATACGCAGTATTTT
>TRBV10-3|-|TRBJ2-7|TRBD1
CATLEGQGQSEQYF
TGTGCCACCCTGGAAGGACAGGGGCAAAGCGAGCAGTACTTC
>TRBV28|-|TRBJ1-2|TRBD1
CASSLVGDRANGYTF
TGTGCCAGCAGTTTAGTGGGGGACAGGGCGAATGGCTACACCTTC
>TRBV7-2|-|TRBJ1-6|-
CASSFHRVENNSPLHF
TGTGCCAGCAGCTTCCACAGGGTGGAGAATAATTCACCCCTCCACTTT
>TRBV29-1|-|TRBJ1-1|-
CSVDLPGRPGESAFF
TGCAGCGTTGACCTCCCCGGCAGGCCAGGGGAATCGGCTTTCTTT
>TRBV5-4|-|TRBJ2-1|TRBD2
CASSLDLRGGNEQFF
TGTGCCAGCAGCTTGGACTTGCGGGGGGGCAATGAGCAGTTCTTC
>TRBV2|-|TRBJ2-3|-
CASSRTPFLDTQYF
TGTGCCAGCAGCCGGACTCCCTTCTTAGATACGCAGTATTTT
>TRBV14|-|TRBJ2-7|-
CASSQGLRPGEQYF
TGTGCCAGCAGCCAAGGACTGCGACCGGGGGAGCAGTACTTC
>TRBV6-6|-|TRBJ2-5|-
CASSYTGEYPRETQYF
TGTGCCAGCAGTTACACCGGGGAATACCCCAGGGAGACCCAGTACTTC
>TRBV15|-|TRBJ1-5|-
CATSRDWGGVEPQHF
TGTGCCACCAGCAGAGATTGGGGAGGGGTCGAGCCCCAGCATTTT
>TRBV19|-|TRBJ2-2|-
CASSIAGGTVNTGELFF
TGTGCCAGTAGTATAGCGGGAGGGACAGTCAACACCGGGGAGCTGTTTTTT
>TRBV5-1|-|TRBJ2-6|-
CASSSIQGANVLTF
TGCGCCAGCAGCTCAATACAGGGGGCCAACGTCCTGACTTTC
>TRBV28|-|TRBJ2-1|TRBD2
CASRLAGGALSNEQFF
TGTGCCAGCAGACTAGCGGGAGGAGCACTCAGCAATGAGCAGTTCTTC
>TRBV5-6|few|TRBJ2-1|TRBD2
CATAGGHAYNEQFF
TGTGCCACGGCGGGGGGGCACGCGTACAATGAGCAGTTCTTC
>TRBV5-4|few|TRBJ1-2|-
CASSLAGYPYGYTF
TGTGCCAGCAGCTTGGCAGGGTACCCCTATGGCTACACCTTC
>TRBV2|-|TRBJ2-1|-
CASSEQAVQYNEQFF
TGTGCCAGCAGTGAACAGGCAGTGCAGTACAATGAGCAGTTCTTC
>TRBV9|-|TRBJ1-6|-
CASSVMGSNNSPLHF
TGTGCCAGCAGCGTGATGGGGAGTAATAATTCACCCCTCCACTTT
>TRBV6-5|-|TRBJ1-2|-
CASSYSGGLGYTF
TGTGCCAGCAGTTACTCGGGGGGTTTAGGCTACACCTTC
>TRBV9|-|TRBJ2-2|TRBD2
CASSVDQASGGRELFF
TGTGCCAGCAGCGTAGACCAGGCTAGCGGGGGAAGGGAGCTGTTTTTT
>TRBV9|-|TRBJ1-3|-
CASSTSSGNTIYF
TGTGCCAGCAGTACGAGCTCTGGAAACACCATATATTTT
>TRBV13|few|TRBJ1-4|TRBD1
CASSPGTGDEKLFF
TGTGCCAGCAGCCCCGGGACAGGGGATGAAAAACTGTTTTTT
>TRBV7-6|-|TRBJ1-2|-
CASSLVQTHNYGYTF
TGTGCCAGCAGCTTAGTGCAGACACATAACTATGGCTACACCTTC
>TRBV5-8|-|TRBJ2-6|-
CTSSVRGPGANVLTF
TGTACCAGCAGCGTCAGGGGTCCTGGGGCCAACGTCCTGACTTTC
>TRBV2|once|TRBJ2-5|TRBD2
CASNREVETAQETQYF
TGTGCCAGCAATCGGGAGGTGGAAACCGCCCAAGAGACCCAGTACTTC
>TRBV4-2|-|TRBJ2-1|TRBD2
CASSRAGGGDNEQFF
TGTGCCAGCAGCCGGGCCGGGGGGGGCGACAATGAGCAGTTCTTC
>TRBV28|-|TRBJ2-6|-
CASSQLNSGANVLTF
TGTGCCAGCAGTCAACTGAACTCTGGGGCCAACGTCCTGACTTTC
>TRBV9|-|TRBJ1-1|TRBD1
CASSPRLDRFPEAFF
TGTGCCAGCAGCCCCCGACTGGACAGGTTTCCTGAAGCTTTCTTT
>TRBV7-9|-|TRBJ2-1|-
CASSSTGSLYNEQFF
TGTGCCAGCAGCTCAACAGGGTCCTTATACAATGAGCAGTTCTTC
>TRBV4-2|few|TRBJ2-1|TRBD2
CASSQGPGAGGPGIWGGIEQFF
TGTGCCAGCAGCCAAGGACCGGGTGCGGGAGGGCCCGGGATTTGGGGGGGGATTGAGCAGTTCTTC
>TRBV2|-|TRBJ2-1|TRBD1
CASSALGQGSINEQFF
TGTGCCAGCAGTGCTTTAGGACAGGGTTCTATCAATGAGCAGTTCTTC
>TRBV19|-|TRBJ1-5|TRBD1
CASSIRGTGNQPQHF
TGTGCCAGTAGTATTCGCGGGACAGGGAATCAGCCCCAGCATTTT
>TRBV6-1|-|TRBJ1-1|-
CASSELVGRGTEAFF
TGTGCCAGCAGTGAACTGGTCGGGAGGGGGACTGAAGCTTTCTTT
>TRBV5-1|-|TRBJ2-7|TRBD1
CASSRDRSSYEQYF
TGCGCCAGCAGCCGGGACAGGAGCTCCTACGAGCAGTACTTC
>TRBV7-3|-|TRBJ2-7|TRBD1
CASSSPGQGLYEQYF
TGTGCCAGCAGCTCCCCGGGACAGGGGCTTTACGAGCAGTACTTC